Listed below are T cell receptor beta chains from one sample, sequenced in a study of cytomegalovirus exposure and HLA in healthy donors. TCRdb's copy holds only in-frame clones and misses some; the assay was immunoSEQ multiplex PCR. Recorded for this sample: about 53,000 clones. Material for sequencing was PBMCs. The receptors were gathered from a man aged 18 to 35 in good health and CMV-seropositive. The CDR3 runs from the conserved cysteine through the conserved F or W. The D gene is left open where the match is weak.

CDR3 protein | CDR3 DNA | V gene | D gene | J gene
CASSLDRDRATGELFF | TGTGCCAGCAGCTTAGACCGGGACAGGGCCACCGGGGAGCTGTTTTTT | TRBV5-4 | TRBD1 | TRBJ2-2
CASSPGRLAGGYNEQFF | TGTGCCAGCTCACCAGGGCGACTAGCGGGAGGCTACAATGAGCAGTTCTTC | TRBV18 | TRBD2 | TRBJ2-1
CASTLGDRENSPLHF | TGTGCCAGCACTCTCGGGGACAGGGAGAATTCACCCCTCCACTTT | TRBV6-5 | TRBD1 | TRBJ1-6
CASSRDSVSYEQYF | TGTGCCAGCAGCCGAGACAGCGTCTCCTACGAGCAGTACTTC | TRBV4-2 | . | TRBJ2-7
CASSQVPGHLFYEQYF | TGTGCCAGCAGCCAAGTCCCGGGACACCTGTTTTACGAGCAGTACTTC | TRBV14 | . | TRBJ2-7
CASSPRGEPNEKLFF | TGTGCCAGCAGCCCCCGGGGGGAACCCAATGAAAAACTGTTTTTT | TRBV7-9 | . | TRBJ1-4
CASSIGTSGSSEQFF | TGTGCCAGTAGTATAGGGACTAGCGGGAGTAGTGAGCAGTTCTTC | TRBV19 | TRBD2 | TRBJ2-1
CASSSTGVQETQYF | TGTGCCAGCAGCTCAACGGGGGTTCAAGAGACCCAGTACTTC | TRBV13 | . | TRBJ2-5
CASSSTRLAARANYGYTF | TGTGCCAGCAGTTCCACCCGGTTGGCGGCCCGTGCTAACTATGGCTACACCTTC | TRBV28 | . | TRBJ1-2
CASKVGPPRSPLHF | TGTGCCAGCAAGGTTGGTCCTCCGAGGTCACCCCTCCACTTT | TRBV27 | . | TRBJ1-6
CASSVGGGRANEQFF | TGTGCCAGCAGCGTAGGGGGCGGGAGGGCCAATGAGCAGTTCTTC | TRBV9 | TRBD2 | TRBJ2-1
CSGIDSYEQYF | TGCAGCGGAATAGACTCCTACGAGCAGTACTTC | TRBV29-1 | . | TRBJ2-7
CASSPDRDSGNTIYF | TGTGCCAGCAGCCCAGACAGGGACTCTGGAAACACCATATATTTT | TRBV6-5 | TRBD1 | TRBJ1-3
CASSLPGTDGYTF | TGTGCCAGCAGTTTACCCGGGACAGATGGCTACACCTTC | TRBV6-1 | TRBD1 | TRBJ1-2
CASNPGTANTEAFF | TGTGCCAGCAACCCTGGGACAGCGAACACTGAAGCTTTCTTT | TRBV7-2 | TRBD1 | TRBJ1-1
CASMREGGGELFF | TGCGCCAGCATGCGGGAAGGCGGCGGGGAGCTGTTTTTT | TRBV5-1 | . | TRBJ2-2
CASSQTGSRTDSPTGANVLTF | TGCGCCAGCAGTCAAACTGGGTCGAGGACAGACAGTCCGACCGGGGCCAACGTCCTGACTTTC | TRBV23-1 | . | TRBJ2-6
CASSDLSGRAYDEQYF | TGTGCCAGCAGTGACCTAAGCGGGAGGGCCTACGACGAGCAGTACTTC | TRBV2 | TRBD2 | TRBJ2-7
CASPYIGHRGAVF | TGCGCCAGCCCTTACATCGGTCACCGGGGAGCTGTTTTT | TRBV10-1 | . | TRBJ2-2
CASSRDTEAFF | TGCGCCAGCAGCCGAGACACTGAAGCTTTCTTT | TRBV5-1 | . | TRBJ1-1
CATSRGQREPDTQYF | TGTGCCACCAGCAGAGGCCAGCGGGAGCCAGATACGCAGTATTTT | TRBV15 | TRBD2 | TRBJ2-3
CASSYRGLRETQYF | TGTGCCAGCAGCTACAGGGGGCTGAGGGAGACCCAGTACTTC | TRBV28 | TRBD1 | TRBJ2-5
CASSPLGGGAFF | TGTGCCAGCTCACCCCTAGGAGGCGGAGCTTTCTTT | TRBV18 | . | TRBJ1-1
CASSLRQGRTLNTEAFF | TGTGCCAGCAGCCTAAGACAGGGCCGAACCCTGAACACTGAAGCTTTCTTT | TRBV11-2 | TRBD1 | TRBJ1-1
CASSGGLAGDTQYF | TGTGCCAGCAGCGGGGGACTAGCGGGAGATACGCAGTATTTT | TRBV5-4 | TRBD2 | TRBJ2-3
CASSQGGTGTFYEQYF | TGCGCCAGCAGCCAAGGTGGGACAGGGACTTTCTACGAGCAGTACTTC | TRBV4-1 | TRBD1 | TRBJ2-7
CASSQGADSYGYTF | TGTGCCAGCTCCCAGGGGGCTGACAGCTATGGCTACACCTTC | TRBV18 | TRBD1 | TRBJ1-2
CASSESEVKYYGYTF | TGTGCCAGCAGTGAAAGTGAGGTCAAGTACTATGGCTACACCTTC | TRBV2 | . | TRBJ1-2
CASSLSSTGSYEQYF | TGTGCCAGCAGTTTATCGTCGACAGGAAGCTACGAGCAGTACTTC | TRBV27 | . | TRBJ2-7
CASSLGHNSYEQYF | TGTGCCAGCAGCCTGGGACACAATTCCTACGAGCAGTACTTC | TRBV13 | . | TRBJ2-7
CASSPIQGKLFF | TGTGCCAGCAGCCCTATCCAGGGAAAACTGTTTTTT | TRBV6-5 | . | TRBJ1-4
CASSFNRGQPQHF | TGTGCCAGCAGCTTTAACCGGGGTCAGCCCCAGCATTTT | TRBV7-8 | . | TRBJ1-5
CASKPTLSSYNEQFF | TGTGCCAGCAAACCCACTCTAAGCTCCTACAATGAGCAGTTCTTC | TRBV5-8 | . | TRBJ2-1
CASRGSGEQYF | TGTGCCAGCAGGGGATCAGGGGAGCAGTACTTC | TRBV7-6 | . | TRBJ2-7
CASLDRGSGNTIYF | TGTGCCAGCCTCGACAGGGGGTCTGGAAACACCATATATTTT | TRBV25-1 | TRBD1 | TRBJ1-3
CASSLQPELGGAGYEQYF | TGTGCCAGCAGCTTACAGCCCGAGCTTGGGGGCGCAGGGTACGAGCAGTACTTC | TRBV7-6 | . | TRBJ2-7
CASSLGGGPYEQYF | TGTGCCAGCAGCTTGGGCGGGGGACCCTACGAGCAGTACTTC | TRBV11-2 | TRBD2 | TRBJ2-7
CASSNPLGQFF | TGTGCCAGCAGTAACCCCCTCGGGCAGTTCTTC | TRBV28 | . | TRBJ2-1
CASSARTGINEKLFF | TGTGCCAGCAGCGCAAGGACAGGGATCAATGAAAAACTGTTTTTT | TRBV9 | TRBD1 | TRBJ1-4
CASSQSTRSGELFF | TGCGCCAGCAGCCAGTCGACTAGGTCCGGGGAGCTGTTTTTT | TRBV4-1 | . | TRBJ2-2
CASSWDRNSNQPQHF | TGTGCCAGCAGTTGGGACAGAAATAGCAATCAGCCCCAGCATTTT | TRBV6-6 | TRBD1 | TRBJ1-5
CASSLVRTTYEQYF | TGTGCCAGCAGCTTGGTTAGGACAACTTACGAGCAGTACTTC | TRBV5-5 | . | TRBJ2-7
CASSGDRGFQPQHF | TGTGCCAGCAGTGGGGACAGGGGTTTTCAGCCCCAGCATTTT | TRBV6-1 | TRBD1 | TRBJ1-5
CASSLRREETQYF | TGTGCCAGCAGTTTAAGGCGGGAAGAGACCCAGTACTTC | TRBV28 | . | TRBJ2-5
CASSLMAGDTQYF | TGTGCCAGCAGCTTGATGGCGGGTGATACGCAGTATTTT | TRBV7-3 | . | TRBJ2-3
CASSATGLYGYTF | TGTGCCAGCTCAGCGACAGGTCTATATGGCTACACCTTC | TRBV18 | . | TRBJ1-2
CASGLNGGPYEQYF | TGTGCCAGCGGTTTGAACGGAGGGCCCTACGAGCAGTACTTC | TRBV27 | . | TRBJ2-7
CASSPSGGPEQYF | TGTGCCAGCAGCCCATCAGGGGGCCCCGAGCAGTACTTC | TRBV11-3 | TRBD1 | TRBJ2-7
CATSRAGAETQYF | TGTGCCACCAGCAGAGCTGGGGCGGAGACCCAGTACTTC | TRBV15 | . | TRBJ2-5
CASSPPSSYNEQFF | TGTGCCAGCAGCCCCCCGAGCTCCTACAATGAGCAGTTCTTC | TRBV7-9 | . | TRBJ2-1
CASSEDRERGYTF | TGTGCCAGCAGCGAAGACAGGGAGCGTGGCTACACCTTC | TRBV2 | TRBD1 | TRBJ1-2
CSADGNTDTQYF | TGCAGCGCCGACGGGAATACGGATACGCAGTATTTT | TRBV29-1 | . | TRBJ2-3
CAWSLVRTGKNTEAFF | TGTGCCTGGAGTCTAGTAAGGACAGGGAAGAACACTGAAGCTTTCTTT | TRBV30 | TRBD1 | TRBJ1-1
CASSRTGGSGTEAFF | TGTGCCAGCAGCAGGACAGGGGGGTCGGGAACTGAAGCTTTCTTT | TRBV2 | TRBD1 | TRBJ1-1
CASSLGLALAYEQYF | TGTGCCAGCAGCCTCGGTCTAGCCCTAGCGTACGAGCAGTACTTC | TRBV9 | . | TRBJ2-7
CASGSGRRNEQFF | TGTGCCAGCGGGTCTGGGAGGCGCAATGAGCAGTTCTTC | TRBV7-3 | . | TRBJ2-1
CASGPIRGTGNTIYF | TGTGCCAGCGGACCCATAAGGGGGACAGGAAACACCATATATTTT | TRBV11-2 | . | TRBJ1-3
CASSQLADTQYF | TGTGCCAGCAGCCAACTAGCGGATACGCAGTATTTT | TRBV5-4 | TRBD2 | TRBJ2-3